The 12 T cell receptor beta chains below all came from one sample that was sequenced in a study of cytomegalovirus exposure and HLA in healthy donors. In the PCR, 60 Vbeta and 13 Jbeta primers were used. Produced via immunoSEQ multiplex PCR; TCRdb's table is partial and in-frame only. In the table there are some 120,000 clones, roughly 71% of which are singletons. Sequences were obtained from PBMCs. The receptors were gathered from a woman aged 45-65 years in good health and CMV-seropositive.

This clone was observed a few times. J is TRBJ1-5 and V is TRBV7-9; tentatively, D is TRBD1 (6 bases). The germline V and J ends were trimmed by 1 base and 8 bases, with 12 bases remaining between them. In germline, CDR1 is SEHNR, CDR2 FQNEAQ (reference sequence). This CDR3 is 14 amino acids long. In nucleotides, the CDR3 is TGTGCCAGCAGCTTAGTGGGACAAGCCGAGCCCCAGCATTTT. This codes for CASSLVGQAEPQHF.

The chain couples TRBV5-1 to TRBJ2-6, with TRBD1 identical over 7 bases. The CDR3 extends over 17 amino acids. Germline CDR1 is SGHRS and CDR2 is YFSETQ. Trimming removed 0 bases from V and 0 bases from J; junction bases left unmatched: 3. This CDR3 reads CASSLEGALSGANVLTF. Here the CDR3 DNA reads TGCGCCAGCAGCTTGGAGGGGGCCCTCTCTGGGGCCAACGTCCTGACTTTC.

This clone came up once. The rearrangement uses TRBV19 and TRBJ1-1, with TRBD1 as a possible D gene (5 bases). Trimming took off 5 bases at V and 0 bases at J, with 10 bases between the two ends. There are 14 residues in the CDR3. Germline V gene data show CDR1 as LNHDA and CDR2 as SQIVND (reference sequence). The DNA for the CDR3 is TGTGCCAGTAGTGGACACCTCATGAACACTGAAGCTTTCTTT. Its translation: CASSGHLMNTEAFF.

The DNA for the CDR3 is TGTGCCAGCTCAGCAGGCGCCCCGTCCTACGAGCAGTACTTC. This translates into CASSAGAPSYEQYF. This chain links TRBV18 with TRBJ2-7, with D uncertain. The CDR3 totals 14 residues. With 5 bases removed from V and 1 base from J, the gap between germline ends came to 12 bases. Germline V gene sequence: CDR1 KGHSH, CDR2 LQKENI.

The J gene is TRBJ2-5, the V gene TRBV5-4, with 9 bases fitting TRBD1. CDR1 and CDR2 (germline): SGHNT, YYREEE (reference sequence). CDR3 length: 15 residues. Trimming at V came to 2 bases and at J to 5 bases, leaving 7 bases not matched to a gene. The CDR3 here is CASSFGTGSWETQYF. DNA for the CDR3: TGTGCCAGCAGCTTCGGGACAGGGAGTTGGGAGACCCAGTACTTC.

J is TRBJ2-5 and V is TRBV30, with a possible D match to TRBD2 (6 bases). The CDR3 loop spans 14 amino acids. Trimming stripped 5 bases from V and 3 bases from J, with 16 bases between. CDR1 and CDR2 from the germline V gene are GTSNPN and SVGIG (reference sequence). In nucleotides, the CDR3 is TGTGCCTGGGGCTTCCGGGGAGGTAAAGAGACCCAGTACTTC. It translates to CAWGFRGGKETQYF.

The genes are TRBV19 and TRBJ2-3; D call uncertain. V lost 1 base and J 2 bases, leaving 7 bases between the germline ends. The CDR3 sequence is 14 residues long. Germline CDR1 LNHDA, CDR2 SQIVND (reference sequence). CDR3 region: CASSIATDTDTQYF. The CDR3, as DNA: TGTGCCAGTAGTATAGCAACAGACACAGATACGCAGTATTTT.

The chain recombines TRBV4-1 with TRBJ2-3; TRBD1 aligns across 8 bases. CDR1 is MGHRA and CDR2 is YSYEKL in the germline V gene. The CDR3 runs to 14 residues. J was trimmed by 3 bases and V by 1 base; bases with no gene match: 0. The CDR3, as DNA: TGCGCCAGCAGCCAAGGGACAGGGACAGATACGCAGTATTTT. Encoded protein: CASSQGTGTDTQYF.

The rearrangement links TRBV10-3 to TRBJ1-2, with TRBD1 matching 7 bases. Germline V lookup: CDR1 ENHRY, CDR2 SYGVKD. The CDR3 extends over 11 amino acids. V shed 9 bases, J shed 13 bases, and the junction held 11 bases outside the gene matches. CDR3 in amino acids: CAIRRGGEFTF. CDR3 sequence (DNA): TGTGCCATAAGGAGAGGGGGCGAGTTCACCTTC.

The chain carries TRBV9 and TRBJ1-5, with D perhaps matching TRBD1 (5 bases). Deletions cut 2 bases from V and 6 bases from J, with 12 bases between. This CDR3 contains 14 residues. Germline CDR1 and CDR2: SGDLS and YYNGEE. CDR3 loop: CASSVGGGSQPQHF. CDR3 coding DNA: TGTGCCAGCAGCGTTGGGGGGGGGAGTCAGCCCCAGCATTTT.

V gene TRBV29-1 combines with J gene TRBJ2-5; tentative D call: TRBD2 (5 bases). Trimming shortened V by 2 bases and J by 0 bases, and 7 bases separated the two germline ends. Germline V gene data show CDR1 as SQVTM and CDR2 as ANQGSEA. The CDR3 contains 13 residues. The CDR3 coding sequence is TGCAGCGTTGAACGGGAATACCAAGAGACCCAGTACTTC. Its translation: CSVEREYQETQYF.

The chain has TRBV19 and TRBJ2-1, with D perhaps matching TRBD1 (6 bases). There are 15 residues in the CDR3. The ends were cut back, 5 bases at V and 10 bases at J, with 21 bases in the middle. Germline V CDR1 and CDR2: LNHDA, SQIVND (reference sequence). The DNA for the CDR3 is TGTGCCAGTAGTCTCTCGAACAGGGTATTGCAGGAGCAGTTCTTC. The encoded protein is CASSLSNRVLQEQFF.